Listed below are T cell receptor beta chains from one sample, sequenced in a study of OX40 agonist ivuxolimab in advanced cancers. The table came from immunoSEQ multiplex PCR; TCRdb's copy has only in-frame clones and leaves some out. The sample carries about 130,000 clones, 90% recorded once. The material was CD4+ or CD8+ T cells sorted from blood, obtained in a trial of the OX40 agonist ivuxolimab. The origin of the receptors is an adult with an advanced solid tumor such as melanoma, head and neck, liver or kidney cancer. Each CDR3 is given with its conserved first and last residue. The order of the fields is CDR3 protein, CDR3 DNA, CDR3 length, V gene, clone size, D gene, J gene. The D gene is left open where the match is weak. Rows give clone size only sometimes, using once, few, many, or a class for an expanded clone.

CDR3: CASSPGLAGGGETQYF
DNA: TGTGCCAGCAGCCCCGGACTAGCGGGAGGAGGAGAGACCCAGTACTTC
length: 16
V: TRBV5-4
size: once
D: TRBD2
J: TRBJ2-5

CDR3: CASSPQTPQALLNTEAFF
DNA: TGTGCCAGCAGCCCCCAGACTCCCCAAGCCCTTCTGAACACTGAAGCTTTCTTT
length: 18
V: TRBV9
size: NA
D: NA
J: TRBJ1-1

CDR3: CASSKQGNSYGYTF
DNA: TGTGCCAGCAGTAAACAGGGGAACAGCTATGGCTACACCTTC
length: 14
V: TRBV6-5
size: NA
D: TRBD1
J: TRBJ1-2

CDR3: CAWSDGTGGNIQYF
DNA: TGTGCCTGGAGTGACGGGACAGGGGGAAACATTCAGTACTTC
length: 14
V: TRBV30
size: NA
D: TRBD1
J: TRBJ2-4

CDR3: CASSAHIGLAEGEQFF
DNA: TGTGCCAGCAGCGCCCACATAGGGCTAGCGGAAGGTGAGCAGTTCTTC
length: 16
V: TRBV9
size: NA
D: TRBD2
J: TRBJ2-1

CDR3: CASSYAIGGPVGELFF
DNA: TGTGCCAGCAGTTACGCTATCGGGGGGCCGGTCGGGGAGCTGTTTTTT
length: 16
V: TRBV6-5
size: NA
D: NA
J: TRBJ2-2

CDR3: CASSEQRQGSYNEQFF
DNA: TGTGCCAGCAGCGAACAGCGACAGGGGTCCTACAATGAGCAGTTCTTC
length: 16
V: TRBV2
size: NA
D: TRBD1
J: TRBJ2-1

CDR3: CASSNAFRDSSYNEQFF
DNA: TGTGCCAGCAGCAACGCCTTTCGGGACAGCTCCTACAATGAGCAGTTCTTC
length: 17
V: TRBV21-1
size: NA
D: NA
J: TRBJ2-1

CDR3: CASSSSSLQGNYGYTF
DNA: TGTGCCAGCAGTTCCTCCTCCTTGCAGGGGAACTATGGCTACACCTTC
length: 16
V: TRBV28
size: NA
D: NA
J: TRBJ1-2

CDR3: CASSGDSTGELFF
DNA: TGTGCCAGCAGTGGGGACTCCACCGGGGAGCTGTTTTTT
length: 13
V: TRBV2
size: NA
D: NA
J: TRBJ2-2

CDR3: CASSLRWIPSSYEQYF
DNA: TGTGCCAGCAGCTTGCGGTGGATCCCGAGCTCCTACGAGCAGTACTTC
length: 16
V: TRBV5-6
size: NA
D: NA
J: TRBJ2-7

CDR3: CASPIGIYGYTF
DNA: TGTGCCAGCCCGATTGGGATCTATGGCTACACCTTC
length: 12
V: TRBV2
size: once
D: NA
J: TRBJ1-2

CDR3: CASTLVGQESYNEQFF
DNA: TGTGCCAGCACCCTAGTGGGACAGGAGAGTTACAATGAGCAGTTCTTC
length: 16
V: TRBV7-3
size: NA
D: TRBD1
J: TRBJ2-1

CDR3: CSVRMIEQFF
DNA: TGCAGCGTTAGAATGATCGAGCAGTTCTTC
length: 10
V: TRBV29-1
size: NA
D: NA
J: TRBJ2-1

CDR3: CASSPRDSNYGYTF
DNA: TGTGCCAGCAGCCCCCGGGACAGTAACTATGGCTACACCTTC
length: 14
V: TRBV7-3
size: NA
D: TRBD1
J: TRBJ1-2

CDR3: CASSYGGSTGTDTQYF
DNA: TGTGCCAGCAGTTACGGCGGATCGACAGGCACAGATACGCAGTATTTT
length: 16
V: TRBV6-5
size: NA
D: NA
J: TRBJ2-3

CDR3: CSALVGGGPNSPLHF
DNA: TGCAGCGCTCTCGTTGGAGGGGGGCCTAATTCACCCCTCCACTTT
length: 15
V: TRBV29-1
size: NA
D: NA
J: TRBJ1-6

CDR3: CASSYSTTGMGYGYTF
DNA: TGTGCCAGCAGTTACTCGACCACTGGAATGGGCTATGGCTACACCTTC
length: 16
V: TRBV6-5
size: NA
D: NA
J: TRBJ1-2

CDR3: CASSLRTGDADTQYF
DNA: TGCGCCAGCAGCCTCCGGACAGGGGACGCAGATACGCAGTATTTT
length: 15
V: TRBV4-3
size: NA
D: TRBD1
J: TRBJ2-3

CDR3: CSGAATGTSYEQYF
DNA: TGCAGCGGGGCAGCTACAGGGACCTCCTACGAGCAGTACTTC
length: 14
V: TRBV29-1
size: NA
D: NA
J: TRBJ2-7

CDR3: CASSLVSNEKLFF
DNA: TGTGCCAGCAGCTTGGTCTCTAATGAAAAACTGTTTTTT
length: 13
V: TRBV5-5
size: NA
D: NA
J: TRBJ1-4

CDR3: CASRFAGPSSSKEAFF
DNA: TGCGCCAGCAGATTCGCGGGACCCTCATCGAGTAAGGAAGCTTTCTTT
length: 16
V: TRBV5-1
size: NA
D: NA
J: TRBJ1-1

CDR3: CAISVPWTEGLGGYTF
DNA: TGTGCCATCAGTGTTCCTTGGACAGAGGGATTGGGGGGCTACACCTTC
length: 16
V: TRBV10-3
size: NA
D: NA
J: TRBJ1-2

CDR3: CASSLQDSYEQYF
DNA: TGTGCCAGCAGCTTACAGGACAGCTACGAGCAGTACTTC
length: 13
V: TRBV7-3
size: NA
D: NA
J: TRBJ2-7

CDR3: CASKGQGSEKLFF
DNA: TGTGCCAGCAAGGGACAGGGGAGTGAAAAACTGTTTTTT
length: 13
V: TRBV25-1
size: NA
D: TRBD1
J: TRBJ1-4

CDR3: CASSLPLAGANTGELFF
DNA: TGTGCCAGCAGCCTTCCCCTAGCGGGAGCCAACACCGGGGAGCTGTTTTTT
length: 17
V: TRBV4-2
size: NA
D: TRBD2
J: TRBJ2-2

CDR3: CASSLRNQPQHF
DNA: TGTGCCAGCAGTTTAAGGAATCAGCCCCAGCATTTT
length: 12
V: TRBV28
size: NA
D: NA
J: TRBJ1-5

CDR3: CASSRAVNQPQHF
DNA: TGTGCCAGCAGCAGGGCAGTCAATCAGCCCCAGCATTTT
length: 13
V: TRBV5-6
size: NA
D: NA
J: TRBJ1-5

CDR3: CSASRNNEQFF
DNA: TGCAGTGCTTCGAGAAACAATGAGCAGTTCTTC
length: 11
V: TRBV20-1
size: few
D: NA
J: TRBJ2-1

CDR3: CASSSGQGGPYEQYF
DNA: TGTGCCAGCAGCTCCGGACAGGGAGGACCCTACGAGCAGTACTTC
length: 15
V: TRBV9
size: NA
D: TRBD1
J: TRBJ2-7

CDR3: CASSAGQGYGYTF
DNA: TGTGCCAGCAGTGCGGGACAGGGCTATGGCTACACCTTC
length: 13
V: TRBV28
size: few
D: TRBD1
J: TRBJ1-2

CDR3: CASSLGISGNTIYF
DNA: TGTGCCAGCAGCTTAGGAATCTCTGGAAACACCATATATTTT
length: 14
V: TRBV7-9
size: NA
D: NA
J: TRBJ1-3

CDR3: CASSQSGQGTYNEQFF
DNA: TGCGCCAGCAGCCAATCGGGACAGGGGACTTACAATGAGCAGTTCTTC
length: 16
V: TRBV4-3
size: NA
D: TRBD1
J: TRBJ2-1

CDR3: CASSITGTGGNEQYF
DNA: TGTGCCAGTAGTATAACCGGGACAGGGGGCAACGAGCAGTACTTC
length: 15
V: TRBV19
size: NA
D: TRBD1
J: TRBJ2-7

CDR3: CASSEARYEQYF
DNA: TGTGCCAGCAGTGAAGCTAGGTACGAGCAGTACTTC
length: 12
V: TRBV2
size: NA
D: NA
J: TRBJ2-7

CDR3: CASSDENEQFF
DNA: TGTGCCAGCAGCGATGAGAATGAGCAGTTCTTC
length: 11
V: TRBV28
size: NA
D: NA
J: TRBJ2-1

CDR3: CASGPDRGQTEAFF
DNA: TGTGCCAGCGGGCCCGACAGGGGGCAAACTGAAGCTTTCTTT
length: 14
V: TRBV4-2
size: NA
D: TRBD1
J: TRBJ1-1

CDR3: CASRQGGVNTEAFF
DNA: TGTGCCAGCAGGCAGGGGGGTGTCAACACTGAAGCTTTCTTT
length: 14
V: TRBV28
size: NA
D: TRBD1
J: TRBJ1-1

CDR3: CASSPRITDEAFF
DNA: TGTGCCAGCTCACCACGGATTACAGATGAAGCTTTCTTT
length: 13
V: TRBV18
size: NA
D: NA
J: TRBJ1-1